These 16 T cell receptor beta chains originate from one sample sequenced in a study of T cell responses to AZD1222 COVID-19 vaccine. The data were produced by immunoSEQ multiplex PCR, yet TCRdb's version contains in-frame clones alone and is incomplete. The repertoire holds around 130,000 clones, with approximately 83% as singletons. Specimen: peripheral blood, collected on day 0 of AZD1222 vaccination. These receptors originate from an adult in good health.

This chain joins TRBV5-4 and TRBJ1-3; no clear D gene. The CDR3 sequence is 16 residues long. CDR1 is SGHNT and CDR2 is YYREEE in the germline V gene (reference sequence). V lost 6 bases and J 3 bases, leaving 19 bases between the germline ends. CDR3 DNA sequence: TGTGCCAGCACTACGGGTCGGGTTTCCTTTGGAAACACCATATATTTT. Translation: CASTTGRVSFGNTIYF.

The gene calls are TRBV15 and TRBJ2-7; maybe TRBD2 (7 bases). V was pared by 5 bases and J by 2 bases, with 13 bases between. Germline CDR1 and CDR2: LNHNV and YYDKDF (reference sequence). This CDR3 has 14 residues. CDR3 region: CATSGRGAPYEQYF. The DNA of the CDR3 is TGTGCCACCAGCGGGAGGGGGGCCCCCTACGAGCAGTACTTC.

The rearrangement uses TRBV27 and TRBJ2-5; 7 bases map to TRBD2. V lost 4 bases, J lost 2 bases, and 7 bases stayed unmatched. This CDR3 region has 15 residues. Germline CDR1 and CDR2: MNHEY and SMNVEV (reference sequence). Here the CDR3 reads CASSYDRGVQETQYF. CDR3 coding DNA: TGTGCCAGCAGTTATGATCGGGGGGTACAAGAGACCCAGTACTTC.

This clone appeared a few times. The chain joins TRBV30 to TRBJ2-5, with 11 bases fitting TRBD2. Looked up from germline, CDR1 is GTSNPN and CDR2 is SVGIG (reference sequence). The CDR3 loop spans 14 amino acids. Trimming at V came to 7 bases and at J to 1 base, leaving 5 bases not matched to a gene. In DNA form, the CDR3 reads TGTGCCTATACTAGCGGGGGCTCCCAAGAGACCCAGTACTTC. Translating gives CAYTSGGSQETQYF.

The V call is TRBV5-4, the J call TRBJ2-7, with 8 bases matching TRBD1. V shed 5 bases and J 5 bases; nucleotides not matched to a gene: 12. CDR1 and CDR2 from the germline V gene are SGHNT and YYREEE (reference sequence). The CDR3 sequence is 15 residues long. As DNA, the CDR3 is TGTGCCAGCAGGAACCAGGGGGCGAAACCCGACGAGCAGTACTTC. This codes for CASRNQGAKPDEQYF.

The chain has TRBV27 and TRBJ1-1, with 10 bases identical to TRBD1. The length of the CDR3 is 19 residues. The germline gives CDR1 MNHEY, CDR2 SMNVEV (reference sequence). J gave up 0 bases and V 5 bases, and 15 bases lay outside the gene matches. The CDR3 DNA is TGTGCCAGCAGTATGACAGGGGGCGCGAGGAGATTTATGAACACTGAAGCTTTCTTT. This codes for CASSMTGGARRFMNTEAFF.

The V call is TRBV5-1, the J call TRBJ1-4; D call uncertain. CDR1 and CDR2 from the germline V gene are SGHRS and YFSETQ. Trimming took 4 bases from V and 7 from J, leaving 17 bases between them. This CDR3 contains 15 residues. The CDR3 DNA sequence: TGCGCCAGCAGCCCGGTACCGAATACCTCTGAAAAACTGTTTTTT. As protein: CASSPVPNTSEKLFF.

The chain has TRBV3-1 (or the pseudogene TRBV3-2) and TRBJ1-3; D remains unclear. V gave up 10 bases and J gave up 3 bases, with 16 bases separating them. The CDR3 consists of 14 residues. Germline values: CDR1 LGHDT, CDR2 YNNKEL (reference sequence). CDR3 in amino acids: CATAPQSGGNTIYF. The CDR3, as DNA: TGTGCCACCGCTCCGCAAAGTGGTGGAAACACCATATATTTT.

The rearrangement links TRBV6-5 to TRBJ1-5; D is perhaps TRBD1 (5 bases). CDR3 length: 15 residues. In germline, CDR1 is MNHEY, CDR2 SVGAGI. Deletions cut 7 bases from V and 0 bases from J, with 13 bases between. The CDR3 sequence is CASIETGRSNQPQHF. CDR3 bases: TGTGCCAGCATCGAGACGGGGCGTAGCAATCAGCCCCAGCATTTT.

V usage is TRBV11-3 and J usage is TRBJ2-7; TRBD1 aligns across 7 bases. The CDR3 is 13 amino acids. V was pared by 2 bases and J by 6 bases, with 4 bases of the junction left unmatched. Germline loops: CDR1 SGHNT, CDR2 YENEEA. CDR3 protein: CASSLYRGGEQYF. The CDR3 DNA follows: TGTGCCAGCAGCTTATACAGGGGTGGCGAGCAGTACTTC.

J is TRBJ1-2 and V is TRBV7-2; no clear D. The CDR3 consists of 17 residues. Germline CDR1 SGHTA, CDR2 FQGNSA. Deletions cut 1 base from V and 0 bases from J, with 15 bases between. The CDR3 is CASSLVLALRANYGYTF. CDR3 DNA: TGTGCCAGCAGCTTAGTTCTTGCGCTCCGAGCTAACTATGGCTACACCTTC.

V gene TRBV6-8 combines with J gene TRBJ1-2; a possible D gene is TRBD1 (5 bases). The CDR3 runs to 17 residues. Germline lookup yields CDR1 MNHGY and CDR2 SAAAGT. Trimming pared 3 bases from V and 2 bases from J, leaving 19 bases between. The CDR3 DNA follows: TGTGCCAGCAGTTATTTAAGGGGACCGATAGACAACTATGGCTACACCTTC. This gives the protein CASSYLRGPIDNYGYTF.

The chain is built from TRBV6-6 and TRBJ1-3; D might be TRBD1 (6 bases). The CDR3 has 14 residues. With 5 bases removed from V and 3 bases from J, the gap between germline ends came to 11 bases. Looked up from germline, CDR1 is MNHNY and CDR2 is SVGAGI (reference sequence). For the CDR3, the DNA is TGTGCCAGCAGTACAGGGTTATTTGGAAACACCATATATTTT. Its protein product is CASSTGLFGNTIYF.

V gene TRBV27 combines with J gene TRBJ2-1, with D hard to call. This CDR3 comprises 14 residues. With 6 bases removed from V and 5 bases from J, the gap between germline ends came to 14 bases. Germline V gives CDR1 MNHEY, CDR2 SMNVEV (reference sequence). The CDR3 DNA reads TGTGCCAGCAGGACCTGGGAAACCAACAATGAGCAGTTCTTC. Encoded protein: CASRTWETNNEQFF.

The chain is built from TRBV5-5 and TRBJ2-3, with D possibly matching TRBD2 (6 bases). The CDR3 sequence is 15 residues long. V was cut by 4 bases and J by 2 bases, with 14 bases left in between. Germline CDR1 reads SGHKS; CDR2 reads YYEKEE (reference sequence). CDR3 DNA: TGTGCCAGCAGCCCCGGGACTTCCGTCACAGATACGCAGTATTTT. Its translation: CASSPGTSVTDTQYF.

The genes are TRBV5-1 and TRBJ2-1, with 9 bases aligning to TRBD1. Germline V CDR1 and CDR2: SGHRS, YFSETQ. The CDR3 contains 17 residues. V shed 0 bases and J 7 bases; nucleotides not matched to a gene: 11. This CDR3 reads CASSLAGTGYGGNEQFF. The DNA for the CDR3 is TGCGCCAGCAGCTTGGCCGGGACAGGGTATGGGGGTAATGAGCAGTTCTTC.